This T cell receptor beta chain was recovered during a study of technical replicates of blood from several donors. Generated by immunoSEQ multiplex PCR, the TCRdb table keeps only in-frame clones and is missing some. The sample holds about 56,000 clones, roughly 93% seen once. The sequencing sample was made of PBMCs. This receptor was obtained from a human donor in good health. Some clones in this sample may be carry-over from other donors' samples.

The CDR3 nucleotides read TGCGCCAGCAGCACCCGCTCTAGCGGGGGGGGAGATGAGCAGTTCTTC. This encodes CASSTRSSGGGDEQFF. The chain is built from TRBV4-3 and TRBJ2-1, with 12 bases that match TRBD2. This CDR3 region has 16 residues. V gave up 5 bases and J gave up 8 bases; unmatched junction bases: 10. CDR1 and CDR2 (germline): LGHNA, YSLEER.